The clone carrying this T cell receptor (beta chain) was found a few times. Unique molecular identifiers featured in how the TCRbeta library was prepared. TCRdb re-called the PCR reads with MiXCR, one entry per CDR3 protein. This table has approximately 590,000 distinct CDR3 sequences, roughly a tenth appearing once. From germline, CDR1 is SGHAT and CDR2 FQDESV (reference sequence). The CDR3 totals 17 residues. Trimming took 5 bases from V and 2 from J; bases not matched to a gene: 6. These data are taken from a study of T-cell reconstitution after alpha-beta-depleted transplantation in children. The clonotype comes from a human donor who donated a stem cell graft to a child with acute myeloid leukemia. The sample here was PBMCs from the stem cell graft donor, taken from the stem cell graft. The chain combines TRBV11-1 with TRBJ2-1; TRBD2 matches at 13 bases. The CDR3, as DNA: TGTGCCAGCAGCCCGCGGACTAGCGGGAGTACCTACAATGAGCAGTTCTTC. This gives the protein CASSPRTSGSTYNEQFF.